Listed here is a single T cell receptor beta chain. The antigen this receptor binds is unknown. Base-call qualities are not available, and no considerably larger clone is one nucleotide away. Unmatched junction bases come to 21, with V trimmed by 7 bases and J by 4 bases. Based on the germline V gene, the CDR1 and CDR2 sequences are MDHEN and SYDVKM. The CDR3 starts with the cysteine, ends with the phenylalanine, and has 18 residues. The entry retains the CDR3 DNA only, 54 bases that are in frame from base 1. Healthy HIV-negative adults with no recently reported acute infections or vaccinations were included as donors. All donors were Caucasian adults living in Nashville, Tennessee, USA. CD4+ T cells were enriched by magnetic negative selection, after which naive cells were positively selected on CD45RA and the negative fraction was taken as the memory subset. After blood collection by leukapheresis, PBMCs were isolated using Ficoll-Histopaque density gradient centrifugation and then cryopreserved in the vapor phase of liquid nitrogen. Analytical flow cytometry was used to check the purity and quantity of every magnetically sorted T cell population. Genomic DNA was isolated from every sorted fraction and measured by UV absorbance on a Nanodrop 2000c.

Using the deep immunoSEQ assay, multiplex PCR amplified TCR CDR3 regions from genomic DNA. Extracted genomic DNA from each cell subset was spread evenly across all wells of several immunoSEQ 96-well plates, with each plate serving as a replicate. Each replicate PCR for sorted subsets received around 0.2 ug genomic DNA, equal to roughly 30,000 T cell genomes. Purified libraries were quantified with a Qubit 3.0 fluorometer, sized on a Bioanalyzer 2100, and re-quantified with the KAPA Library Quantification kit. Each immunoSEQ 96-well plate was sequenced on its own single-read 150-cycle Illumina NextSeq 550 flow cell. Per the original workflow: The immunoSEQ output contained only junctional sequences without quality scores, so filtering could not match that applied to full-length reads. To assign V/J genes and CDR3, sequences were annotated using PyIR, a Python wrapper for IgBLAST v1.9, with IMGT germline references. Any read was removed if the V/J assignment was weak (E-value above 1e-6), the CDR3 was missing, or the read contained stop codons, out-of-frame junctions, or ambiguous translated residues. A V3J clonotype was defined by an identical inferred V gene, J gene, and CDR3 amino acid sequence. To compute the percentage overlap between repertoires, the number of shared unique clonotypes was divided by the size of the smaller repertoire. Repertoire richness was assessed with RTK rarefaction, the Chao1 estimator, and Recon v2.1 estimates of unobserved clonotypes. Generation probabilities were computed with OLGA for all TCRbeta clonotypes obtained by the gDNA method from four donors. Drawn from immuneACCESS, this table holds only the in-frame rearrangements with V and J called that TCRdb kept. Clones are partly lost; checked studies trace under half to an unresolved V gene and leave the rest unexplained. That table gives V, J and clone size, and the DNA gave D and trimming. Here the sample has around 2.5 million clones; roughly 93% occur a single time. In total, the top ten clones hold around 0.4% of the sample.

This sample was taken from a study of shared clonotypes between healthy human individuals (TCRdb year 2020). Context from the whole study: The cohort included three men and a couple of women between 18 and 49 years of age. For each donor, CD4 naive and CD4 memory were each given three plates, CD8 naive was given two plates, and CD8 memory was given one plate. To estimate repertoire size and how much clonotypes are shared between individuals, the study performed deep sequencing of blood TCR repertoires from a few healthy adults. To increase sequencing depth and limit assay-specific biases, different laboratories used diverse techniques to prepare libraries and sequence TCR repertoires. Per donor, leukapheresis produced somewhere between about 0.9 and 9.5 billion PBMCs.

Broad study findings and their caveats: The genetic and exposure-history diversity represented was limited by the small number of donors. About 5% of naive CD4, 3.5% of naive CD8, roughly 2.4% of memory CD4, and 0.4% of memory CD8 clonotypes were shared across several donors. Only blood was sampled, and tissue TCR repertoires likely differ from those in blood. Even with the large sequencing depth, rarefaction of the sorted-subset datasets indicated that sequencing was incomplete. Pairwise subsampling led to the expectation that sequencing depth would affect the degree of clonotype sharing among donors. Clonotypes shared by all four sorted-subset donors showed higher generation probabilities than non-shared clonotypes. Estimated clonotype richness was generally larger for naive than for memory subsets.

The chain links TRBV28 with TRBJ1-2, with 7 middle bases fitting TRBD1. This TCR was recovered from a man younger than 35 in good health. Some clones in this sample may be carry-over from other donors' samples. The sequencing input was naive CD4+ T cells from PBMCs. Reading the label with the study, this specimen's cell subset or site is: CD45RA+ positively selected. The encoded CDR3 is CASTLGGTVNPSSYGYTF. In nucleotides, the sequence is TGTGCCAGCACCCTAGGGGGGACAGTCAACCCGTCGTCCTATGGCTACACCTTC.